This TCR beta chain originates from a study of blood T cell repertoires in COVID-19. V trimming: 3 bases; J trimming: 8 bases; junction bases outside the gene matches: 15. The CDR3 is made up of 16 amino acids. Germline lookup yields CDR1 SGHDT and CDR2 YYEEEE. Method: immunoSEQ multiplex PCR; TCRdb's copy keeps in-frame clones and lacks some. This table holds about 220,000 clones, 70% to 85% found once. This clone was observed at least ten times. Cohorts were assigned according to the clinical history that participants reported. This chain connects TRBV5-6 to TRBJ1-2; 8 bases map to TRBD1. Sequencing was done on a sample of PBMCs or T cells enriched from blood (not recorded which). This receptor was taken from a woman in her sixties who had recovered from COVID-19. CDR3 coding DNA: TGTGCCAGCAGCTCGAGGACAGGGTTGTGGGGAGGCGGCTACACCTTC. This sequence encodes CASSSRTGLWGGGYTF. The whole variable domain, remainder taken from reference TRBV5-6 and TRBJ1-2, is DAGVTQSPTHLIKTRGQQVTLRCSPKSGHDTVSWYQQALGQGPQFIFQYYEEEERQRGNFPDRFSGHQFPNYSSELNVNALLLGDSALYLCASSSRTGLWGGGYTFGSGTRLTVV.